The source of this T cell receptor beta chain is a study of T cells after yellow fever vaccination. With 4 bases clipped from V and 4 bases from J, the junction kept 4 bases outside the gene matches. CDR1 MNHNS and CDR2 SASEGT come from the germline V gene. There are 16 residues in the CDR3. TCRdb ran MiXCR on the 5' RACE reads and lists one entry per CDR3 protein. The sample records 360,000 or so distinct CDR3 sequences, approximately 10% being singletons. The receptor was derived from a man aged 18-30 years who received the YFV17D yellow fever vaccine. The chain combines TRBV6-1 with TRBJ2-6, with 10 bases identical to TRBD1. The starting material was PBMCs, obtained on the day of the first yellow fever vaccination. Here the CDR3 reads CASSGQGAAGANVLTF. For the CDR3, the DNA is TGTGCCAGCAGTGGACAGGGGGCAGCGGGGGCCAACGTCCTGACTTTC.